This TCR beta chain was profiled in a study of CD8 T cells in Susac syndrome. Study conclusions and caveats: The authors acknowledged that their TCR sequencing and HLA analysis involved a relatively small number of individuals.

For this clonotype: Its antigen is unidentified.

Between the trimmed V and J ends, which lost 6 bases and 4 bases, there was a span of 18 bases. The CDR3 has 15 residues. Germline V CDR1 and CDR2: SGHTA, FQGNSA. From blood CD8+ and CD4+ T cells, TCR beta sequences were generated. Negative isolation yielded CD4+ and CD8+ T cells, and FACS enriched TEMRA cells. It was with random hexamers that roughly 0.5 to 1 ug RNA was reverse transcribed. With immunoSEQ multiplex PCR, TCR beta CDR3 was amplified across 54 Vbeta and 13 Jbeta. TCRdb reanalysed the immunoSEQ multiplex PCR reads using MiXCR and keeps one entry per CDR3 protein. Of roughly 200,000 distinct CDR3 sequences detected, approximately 94% appear once; the ten largest clones hold approximately 0.09%.

The receptor was isolated from a human donor with multiple sclerosis. This chain uses TRBV7-2 with TRBJ1-2; TRBD1 might be the D (6 bases). Source material: CD4+ T cells from PBMCs. This CDR3 is CASSRTGPRIYGYTF. CDR3 DNA sequence: TGTGCCAGCAGTCGTACAGGGCCGAGGATCTATGGCTACACCTTC.